A single sample is the source of the 26 T cell receptor beta chains below, sequenced in a study of CD8 T cells in ankylosing spondylitis. Study outcomes and limitations: The study identified a TCR beta motif of several highly homologous variants that appeared characteristic of ankylosing spondylitis blood.

TCRdb re-called the 5' RACE reads through MiXCR, storing one row per CDR3 protein. This sample has 350,000 to 450,000 distinct CDR3 sequences, with 25% to 30% found just once. The antigens these receptors bind are not known. The sequenced sample was blood, either unsorted or a sorted T cell fraction (not recorded which). These receptors were obtained from a male donor with ankylosing spondylitis.

This clonotype has a handful of counts. This chain uses TRBV6-5 with TRBJ1-6; D is ambiguous. CDR1 MNHEY and CDR2 SVGAGI come from the germline V gene. V lost 2 bases and J 6 bases, leaving 8 bases between the germline ends. The CDR3 sequence is 14 residues long. The CDR3 region is CASSYTATNSPLHF. The CDR3 DNA reads TGTGCCAGCAGTTACACGGCAACTAATTCACCCCTCCACTTT.

The chain combines TRBV5-1 with TRBJ1-2, with 9 positions matching TRBD1. Germline V gene data show CDR1 as SGHRS and CDR2 as YFSETQ. The CDR3 length is 14 residues. Trimming took 2 bases from V and 3 from J; bases not matched to a gene: 2. The CDR3 spells CASSFRDRDYGYTF. In nucleotides, the CDR3 is TGCGCCAGCAGCTTCCGGGACAGGGACTATGGCTACACCTTC.

The chain is built from TRBV24-1 and TRBJ1-1; no clear D. V was shortened by 7 bases and J by 1 base, with 3 bases between the two germline ends. This CDR3 is built from 11 residues. Germline CDR1 and CDR2: KGHDR and SFDVKD. The CDR3 DNA reads as TGTGCCACCAGGGGGAACACTGAAGCTTTCTTT. Its protein is CATRGNTEAFF.

The genes are TRBV20-1 and TRBJ1-5, with unresolved D. The CDR3 runs 13 residues. V lost 7 bases to trimming and J lost 4 bases, with 14 bases between them. Germline lookup yields CDR1 DFQATT and CDR2 SNEGSKA (reference sequence). The CDR3 DNA reads as TGCAGTGTTGGACTTAAGAGTAATCAGCCCCAGCATTTT. Translation gives CSVGLKSNQPQHF.

The chain has TRBV27 and TRBJ2-4, with 7 bases lining up with TRBD1. The CDR3 loop spans 13 amino acids. J was trimmed by 7 bases and V by 7 bases; bases with no gene match: 7. Looked up from germline, CDR1 is MNHEY and CDR2 is SMNVEV (reference sequence). Here the CDR3 DNA reads TGTGCCAGCAAGGTAGGGGGCGGGAACATTCAGTACTTC. As protein: CASKVGGGNIQYF.

This clonotype has a handful of counts. This sequence joins TRBV5-1 and TRBJ2-1, with 8 bases fitting TRBD2. Germline V gene sequence: CDR1 SGHRS, CDR2 YFSETQ. With V trimmed by 4 bases and J by 0 bases, 6 bases remained unmatched. The CDR3 has 16 amino acids. DNA for the CDR3: TGCGCCAGCAGCACGACTAGCGTGAGCTCCTACAATGAGCAGTTCTTC. This encodes CASSTTSVSSYNEQFF. Full variable domain (outside the CDR3, taken from reference TRBV5-1 and TRBJ2-1): KAGVTQTPRYLIKTRGQQVTLSCSPISGHRSVSWYQQTPGQGLQFLFEYFSETQRNKGNFPGRFSGRQFSNSRSEMNVSTLELGDSALYLCASSTTSVSSYNEQFFGPGTRLTVL.

V is TRBV7-9 and J is TRBJ1-4; D may be TRBD1 (5 bases). Trimming shortened V by 5 bases and J by 7 bases, and 17 bases separated the two germline ends. The V gene's germline CDR1 is SEHNR and CDR2 FQNEAQ (reference sequence). There are 15 residues in the CDR3. DNA of the CDR3: TGTGCCAGCAGCCTCCGGGGGTCGGCGGCTGAAAAACTGTTTTTT. Translated: CASSLRGSAAEKLFF.

The V gene is TRBV5-1, the J gene TRBJ1-1; D not resolved. From germline, CDR1 is SGHRS and CDR2 YFSETQ. V was clipped by 1 base and J by 4 bases, with 8 bases between them. The CDR3 is made up of 13 amino acids. The CDR3 reads CASSLTDITEAFF. CDR3 DNA sequence: TGCGCCAGCAGCTTGACTGACATCACTGAAGCTTTCTTT.

The chain recombines TRBV4-1 with TRBJ1-2; TRBD1 aligns across 7 bases. J was trimmed by 8 bases and V by 3 bases; bases with no gene match: 9. CDR1 and CDR2 (germline): MGHRA, YSYEKL. The CDR3 runs to 14 residues. CDR3 nucleotide sequence: TGCGCCAGCAGCCACGTAGGGGGCGCGGGAGGCTACACCTTC. This gives the protein CASSHVGGAGGYTF.

This clonotype occurred a few times. J is TRBJ2-1 and V is TRBV15; 12 positions match TRBD2. Trimming cost V 0 bases and J 6 bases; bases outside gene matches: 6. Germline values: CDR1 LNHNV, CDR2 YYDKDF (reference sequence). The CDR3 consists of 17 residues. The CDR3 protein is CATSRDPLAGGANEQFF. The CDR3 DNA follows: TGTGCCACCAGCAGAGATCCACTAGCGGGAGGCGCCAATGAGCAGTTCTTC.

There are a few counts of this clonotype. This sequence joins TRBV7-2 and TRBJ2-1, with unresolved D. This CDR3 spans 13 amino acids. The germline gives CDR1 SGHTA, CDR2 FQGNSA. V dropped 1 base and J dropped 5 bases, with 6 bases sitting between them. Here the CDR3 reads CASSLVLNNEQFF. CDR3 DNA: TGTGCCAGCAGCTTAGTACTTAACAATGAGCAGTTCTTC.

A few counts support this clonotype. The chain joins TRBV29-1 to TRBJ2-2, with D uncertain. The V gene lost 5 bases and the J gene lost 3 bases, with 4 bases spanning the gap. The CDR3 runs 11 residues. Germline-derived CDR1 and CDR2 are SQVTM and ANQGSEA. CDR3 coding DNA: TGCAGCGTTAGCGACACCGGGGAGCTGTTTTTT. As protein: CSVSDTGELFF.

The genes are TRBV14 and TRBJ2-1, with TRBD2 as a possible D gene (6 bases). V was cut by 4 bases and J by 4 bases, with 8 bases left in between. Germline V gene lookup returns CDR1 SGHDN and CDR2 FVKESK. The CDR3 consists of 13 residues. The CDR3 loop reads CASSPLAYNEQFF. In DNA form, the CDR3 reads TGTGCCAGCAGCCCCCTAGCGTACAATGAGCAGTTCTTC.

The chain carries TRBV7-2 and TRBJ2-7; 7 bases are shared with TRBD2. The CDR3 is 15 residues long. CDR1 SGHTA and CDR2 FQGNSA come from the germline V gene. With 2 bases clipped from V and 2 bases from J, the junction kept 6 bases outside the gene matches. The CDR3 region has the DNA TGTGCCAGCAGCTTATGGTCTAGCGGTACCTACGAGCAGTACTTC. Its translation: CASSLWSSGTYEQYF. Variable domain in full (rest from reference TRBV7-2 and TRBJ2-7): GAGVSQSPSNKVTEKGKDVELRCDPISGHTALYWYRQSLGQGLEFLIYFQGNSAPDKSGLPSDRFSAERTGGSVSTLTIQRTQQEDSAVYLCASSLWSSGTYEQYFGPGTRLTVT.

This rearrangement joins TRBV6-1 to TRBJ2-5; 9 bases line up with TRBD2. Germline CDR1 is MNHNS and CDR2 is SASEGT. The CDR3 is 16 amino acids. V was clipped by 3 bases and J by 4 bases; unmatched bases: 9. The CDR3 spells CASSEPTSGRTETQYF. The CDR3 coding sequence is TGTGCCAGCAGTGAGCCTACTAGCGGGCGGACAGAGACCCAGTACTTC.

This chain uses TRBV23-1 with TRBJ2-7; D is perhaps TRBD1 or TRBD2 (5 bases each). TRBV23-1 is known as an ORF, though its function is uncertain. V was shortened by 7 bases and J by 9 bases, with 22 bases between the two germline ends. The CDR3 sequence is 14 residues long. DNA for the CDR3: TGCGCCAGCAACCACGGGGCAGCACTACGATGGCAGTACTTC. Protein: CASNHGAALRWQYF.

This chain connects TRBV6-5 to TRBJ1-1; TRBD1 matches at 8 bases. Germline CDR1 MNHEY, CDR2 SVGAGI. The CDR3 covers 15 residues. V dropped 2 bases and J dropped 5; count of bases not matched to a gene: 7. As DNA, the CDR3 is TGTGCCAGCAGTTACGAAACAGGGGGGCGAACTGAAGCTTTCTTT. Translation: CASSYETGGRTEAFF.

The CDR3 reads CASSLAVTAGEKLFF. CDR3 nucleotides: TGTGCCAGCAGCTTAGCGGTGACGGCAGGAGAAAAACTGTTTTTT. V usage is TRBV7-9 and J usage is TRBJ1-4; D unclear. Germline values: CDR1 SEHNR, CDR2 FQNEAQ (reference sequence). V was pared by 0 bases and J by 8 bases, with 13 bases between. This CDR3 contains 15 residues.

The genes are TRBV20-1 and TRBJ2-2; 9 bases align to TRBD2. Germline CDR1 is DFQATT and CDR2 is SNEGSKA (reference sequence). The trim removed 7 bases at V and 2 bases at J, leaving 2 bases unmatched. The CDR3 consists of 13 residues. As DNA, the CDR3 is TGCAGTGGTAGCGGGAGAAACACCGGGGAGCTGTTTTTT. The encoded protein is CSGSGRNTGELFF.

This clonotype was picked up a small number of times. V usage is TRBV3-1 and J usage is TRBJ2-7; TRBD2 matches 10 bases. The CDR3 runs to 17 residues. Looked up from germline, CDR1 is LGHDT and CDR2 is YNNKEL (reference sequence). The trim removed 1 base at V and 5 bases at J, leaving 11 bases unmatched. The CDR3 coding sequence is TGTGCCAGCAGCCAAGCGCCGTCTAGCGGGAGAGGGCACGAGCAGTACTTC. Amino acid sequence: CASSQAPSSGRGHEQYF.

The V gene is TRBV5-1, the J gene TRBJ1-3; 12 bases agree with TRBD1. The CDR3 loop spans 16 amino acids. V dropped 6 bases and J dropped 2; count of bases not matched to a gene: 6. Germline V lookup: CDR1 SGHRS, CDR2 YFSETQ. CDR3 DNA sequence: TGCGCCAGCAATCCGGGACAGGGGGCGACTGGAAACACCATATATTTT. Translated: CASNPGQGATGNTIYF. The complete variable domain, with remaining parts taken from reference TRBV5-1 and TRBJ1-3, reads KAGVTQTPRYLIKTRGQQVTLSCSPISGHRSVSWYQQTPGQGLQFLFEYFSETQRNKGNFPGRFSGRQFSNSRSEMNVSTLELGDSALYLCASNPGQGATGNTIYFGEGSWLTVV.

This sequence joins TRBV10-3 and TRBJ2-7; 9 nucleotides agree with TRBD1. V trimming: 6 bases; J trimming: 1 base; junction bases outside the gene matches: 7. The CDR3 has 15 amino acids. Looked up from germline, CDR1 is ENHRY and CDR2 is SYGVKD. The CDR3 nucleotides read TGTGCCATCAGATATACAGGGGGCGCATCCTACGAGCAGTACTTC. Its protein is CAIRYTGGASYEQYF.

This clonotype was seen only a few times. The CDR3 loop reads CASSPGGYTDTQYF. In DNA, the CDR3 is TGTGCCAGCAGCCCCGGGGGGTACACAGATACGCAGTATTTT. The rearrangement uses TRBV11-2 and TRBJ2-3; 7 nucleotides agree with TRBD2. The CDR3 is 14 residues long. In germline, CDR1 is SGHAT, CDR2 FQNNGV. V trimming: 5 bases; J trimming: 2 bases; junction bases outside the gene matches: 4.

This rearrangement joins TRBV2 to TRBJ2-1; the D gene is possibly TRBD1 (6 bases). CDR1 SNHLY and CDR2 FYNNEI come from the germline V gene. V was pared by 5 bases and J by 2 bases, with 13 bases between. The CDR3 length is 15 residues. The CDR3 loop is CASSIRTAAYNEQFF. In DNA, the CDR3 is TGTGCCAGCAGTATCAGGACAGCCGCCTACAATGAGCAGTTCTTC.

This clonotype occurred many times. The chain couples TRBV5-1 to TRBJ2-1; TRBD2 agrees at 8 bases. The V and J ends lost 4 bases and 6 bases, in that order; junction bases with no gene match: 6. Germline V gene data show CDR1 as SGHRS and CDR2 as YFSETQ. The CDR3 is 14 residues long. CDR3 nucleotide sequence: TGCGCCAGCAGCCCAGGACTAGCTTTCAATGAGCAGTTCTTC. Its translation: CASSPGLAFNEQFF.

This clonotype appeared a few times. The chain is built from TRBV20-1 and TRBJ1-2; a possible D gene is TRBD1 (5 bases). CDR3 length equals 12 residues. The germline CDR1 and CDR2 sequences are DFQATT and SNEGSKA (reference sequence). The germline V and J ends were trimmed by 6 bases and 8 bases, with 16 bases remaining between them. The CDR3 DNA sequence: TGCAGTGCGAGTCTTCAGGGATCAGGCTACACCTTC. It translates to CSASLQGSGYTF.